This record covers a single T cell receptor beta chain. This sample was included in a study of blood T cell repertoires in COVID-19. Study context: Whether acute or convalescent, the COVID-19 samples came from the United States, Italy and Spain. The cDNA or gDNA used as material had been derived from T cells, B-cell-depleted T cells, or PBMCs.

Per the original methods: Amplifying reference gene primers gave estimates of nucleated cell counts. Sequencing was performed with immunoSEQ multiplex PCR; in TCRdb, only in-frame clones are kept and a portion is missing. The DNA gave D and trimming, while V, J and clone size come from that table. The data contain roughly 200,000 clones, about 84% of them singletons. V dropped 6 bases and J dropped 10 bases, with 13 bases sitting between them. Germline values: CDR1 SGHAT, CDR2 FQDESV (reference sequence). This CDR3 contains 13 residues. Patients of the Seattle cohort, enrolled during active infection, were followed longitudinally.

This TCR came from a woman of 80 years or more with COVID-19, enrolled during active disease. J is TRBJ1-6 and V is TRBV11-1; D is unclear. Sequencing was performed on peripheral blood. The DNA for the CDR3 is TGTGCCAGCAGTTTTCAGCGGCGATCACCCCTCCACTTT. This gives the protein CASSFQRRSPLHF. The full variable domain, with the rest looked up from reference TRBV11-1 and TRBJ1-6, is EAEVAQSPRYKITEKSQAVAFWCDPISGHATLYWYRQILGQGPELLVQFQDESVVDDSQLPKDRFSAERLKGVDSTLKIQPAELGDSAMYLCASSFQRRSPLHFGNGTRLTVT.